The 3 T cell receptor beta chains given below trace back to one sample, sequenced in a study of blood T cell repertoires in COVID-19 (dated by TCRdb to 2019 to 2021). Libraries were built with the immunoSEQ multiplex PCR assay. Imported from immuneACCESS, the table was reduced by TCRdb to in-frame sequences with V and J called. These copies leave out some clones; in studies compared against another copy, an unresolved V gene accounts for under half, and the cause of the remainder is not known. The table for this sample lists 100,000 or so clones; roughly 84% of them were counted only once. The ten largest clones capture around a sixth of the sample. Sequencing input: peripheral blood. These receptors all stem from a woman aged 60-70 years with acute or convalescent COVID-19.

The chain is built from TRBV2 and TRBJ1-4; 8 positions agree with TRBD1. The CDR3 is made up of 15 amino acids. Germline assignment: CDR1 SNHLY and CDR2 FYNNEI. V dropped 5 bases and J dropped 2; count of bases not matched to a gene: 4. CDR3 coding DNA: TGTGCCAGCAGTCCGGACAGGGCCACTAATGAAAAACTGTTTTTT. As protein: CASSPDRATNEKLFF.

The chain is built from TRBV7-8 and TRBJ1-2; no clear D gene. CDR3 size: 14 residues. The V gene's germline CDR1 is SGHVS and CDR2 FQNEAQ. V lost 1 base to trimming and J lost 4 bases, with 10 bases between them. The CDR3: CASSLDIRSYGYTF. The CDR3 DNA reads TGTGCCAGCAGCTTAGACATACGGAGCTATGGCTACACCTTC.

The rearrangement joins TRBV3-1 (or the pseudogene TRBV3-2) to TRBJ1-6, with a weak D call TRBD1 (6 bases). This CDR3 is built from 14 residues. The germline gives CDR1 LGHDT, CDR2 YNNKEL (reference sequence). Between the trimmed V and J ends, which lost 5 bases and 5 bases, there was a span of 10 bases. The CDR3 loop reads CASSSGQNNSPLHF. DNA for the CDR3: TGTGCCAGCAGCTCGGGACAAAATAATTCACCCCTCCACTTT.